One and the same sample provided the 27 T cell receptor beta chains below, sequenced in a study of PD-1 blockade in classical Hodgkin lymphoma. Clones were sequenced by immunoSEQ multiplex PCR, and TCRdb holds only the in-frame ones, with some missing. Of about 23,000 clones in the sample, over 60% were seen once. Relapse was seen in all patients after autologous stem cell transplantation, and brentuximab vedotin exposure was variable. Sequenced here: peripheral blood mononuclear cells (PBMCs), sampled before the second cycle of nivolumab. Receptors originate from a human donor with classical Hodgkin lymphoma.

This chain uses TRBV5-1 with TRBJ2-6; D is unclear. Per the germline V gene, CDR1 is SGHRS and CDR2 is YFSETQ. This CDR3 has 14 amino acids. The V end lost 4 bases, the J end lost 1 base, and 6 bases lay between the germline ends. In nucleotides, the CDR3 is TGCGCCAGCAGCCAGCCGTCTGGGGCCAACGTCCTGACTTTC. As protein: CASSQPSGANVLTF. Supplemented by reference TRBV5-1 and TRBJ2-6, the full variable domain reads KAGVTQTPRYLIKTRGQQVTLSCSPISGHRSVSWYQQTPGQGLQFLFEYFSETQRNKGNFPGRFSGRQFSNSRSEMNVSTLELGDSALYLCASSQPSGANVLTFGAGSRLTVL.

This clone was recorded once. This chain links TRBV5-1 with TRBJ2-1; perhaps TRBD2 as D (5 bases). Germline V lookup: CDR1 SGHRS, CDR2 YFSETQ. The CDR3 covers 15 residues. V was cut by 0 bases and J by 4 bases, with 11 bases left in between. The CDR3 loop reads CASSLGRTSYNEQFF. The CDR3 coding sequence is TGCGCCAGCAGCTTGGGCAGGACTTCTTACAATGAGCAGTTCTTC.

This chain links TRBV6-1 with TRBJ2-1; no definite D call. This CDR3 contains 15 residues. Germline V CDR1 and CDR2: MNHNS, SASEGT. Deletions cut 1 base from V and 0 bases from J, with 7 bases between. The CDR3 loop reads CASSEGQSSYNEQFF. CDR3 coding DNA: TGTGCCAGCAGTGAAGGGCAAAGCTCCTACAATGAGCAGTTCTTC.

A single count supports this clone. The chain has TRBV19 and TRBJ1-4; D not resolved. V was clipped by 5 bases and J by 1 base, with 11 bases between them. The CDR3 extends over 15 amino acids. From germline, CDR1 is LNHDA and CDR2 SQIVND (reference sequence). CDR3 protein: CASSLQFGTNEKLFF. The CDR3 DNA reads as TGTGCCAGTAGTCTACAATTTGGAACTAATGAAAAACTGTTTTTT.

The rearrangement uses TRBV7-9 and TRBJ2-7; TRBD2 aligns across 9 bases. The V segment lost 6 bases and the J segment 3 bases; nucleotides outside the gene matches: 9. CDR1 SEHNR and CDR2 FQNEAQ come from the germline V gene (reference sequence). The CDR3 totals 15 residues. Here the CDR3 reads CASSPSAGGLYEQYF. CDR3 coding DNA: TGTGCCAGCAGTCCCTCAGCGGGAGGCCTCTACGAGCAGTACTTC.

V usage is TRBV14 and J usage is TRBJ1-1; D ambiguous. CDR1 is SGHDN, CDR2 FVKESK, per germline. The CDR3 has 14 residues. V shed 2 bases and J shed 1 base, with 8 bases lying between them. CDR3 sequence: CASSQLWPNTEAFF. In DNA, the CDR3 is TGTGCCAGCAGCCAACTATGGCCGAACACTGAAGCTTTCTTT.

V and J are TRBV29-1 and TRBJ2-3; D unresolved. The germline gives CDR1 SQVTM, CDR2 ANQGSEA. V was pared by 5 bases and J by 1 base, with 4 bases between. This CDR3 is 11 amino acids long. The DNA for the CDR3 is TGCAGCGTTATCCGCACAGATACGCAGTATTTT. Its protein product is CSVIRTDTQYF.

The V call is TRBV6-6, the J call TRBJ1-2; no reliable D call. CDR1 MNHNY and CDR2 SVGAGI come from the germline V gene (reference sequence). V lost 9 bases, J lost 3 bases, and 11 bases lay in between. The CDR3 is 12 amino acids. This chain's CDR3 is CASQQADYGYTF. The DNA of the CDR3 is TGTGCCAGTCAGCAGGCCGACTATGGCTACACCTTC.

This clone was picked up a small number of times. The genes are TRBV9 and TRBJ2-3; the match to TRBD2 covers 7 bases. V gave up 0 bases and J gave up 1 base; unmatched junction bases: 2. This CDR3 has 15 residues. Per the germline V gene, CDR1 is SGDLS and CDR2 is YYNGEE. CDR3 in DNA: TGTGCCAGCAGCGTAGGGGCGGGAGGCACAGATACGCAGTATTTT. It yields the protein CASSVGAGGTDTQYF.

The chain links TRBV2 to TRBJ1-4, with a tentative D call TRBD1 (6 bases). V lost 2 bases, J lost 7 bases, and 11 bases lay in between. Per germline, CDR1 SNHLY and CDR2 FYNNEI. The CDR3 totals 14 residues. In DNA, the CDR3 is TGTGCCAGCAGTGAAACAGGGTGGGGTGAAAAACTGTTTTTT. It codes for CASSETGWGEKLFF.

In this sample, this clone turned up once. This sequence joins TRBV19 and TRBJ1-1, with D perhaps matching TRBD1 (6 bases). V was clipped by 7 bases and J by 0 bases, with 12 bases between them. Germline V lookup: CDR1 LNHDA, CDR2 SQIVND (reference sequence). The CDR3 spans 14 residues. CDR3 region: CASKTDRMNTEAFF. The CDR3, as DNA: TGTGCCAGTAAGACCGACAGGATGAACACTGAAGCTTTCTTT.

This rearrangement joins TRBV5-4 to TRBJ2-5, with 8 positions matching TRBD2. CDR3 length: 14 residues. The junction had 5 bases not matched to a gene; V was cut back by 4 bases and J by 3 bases. Germline V CDR1 and CDR2: SGHNT, YYREEE (reference sequence). In DNA form, the CDR3 reads TGTGCCAGCAGCCACAGACTAGCGAAAGAGACCCAGTACTTC. It translates to CASSHRLAKETQYF.

The chain couples TRBV28 to TRBJ1-1; no definite D call. CDR3 size: 12 residues. Germline CDR1 is MDHEN and CDR2 is SYDVKM. V lost 4 bases and J lost 0, with 3 bases in between. CDR3 bases: TGTGCCAGCAGTTCGATGAACACTGAAGCTTTCTTT. This sequence encodes CASSSMNTEAFF.

This chain connects TRBV4-1 to TRBJ2-1; 11 nucleotides agree with TRBD2. Per germline, CDR1 MGHRA and CDR2 YSYEKL. Germline trimming cut 0 bases from V and 7 bases from J; bases unmatched to any gene: 14. The CDR3 has 19 residues. The DNA for the CDR3 is TGCGCCAGCAGCCAAGATGGCCAAACATTAGCGGGAGGGAAGAATGAGCAGTTCTTC. Amino acid sequence: CASSQDGQTLAGGKNEQFF.

V usage is TRBV28 and J usage is TRBJ2-3; 8 nucleotides agree with TRBD1. V lost 1 base and J lost 2; bases outside the gene matches: 5. This CDR3 contains 16 residues. The germline V gene encodes CDR1 MDHEN and CDR2 SYDVKM. The CDR3 spells CASSLSAGGVTDTQYF. The CDR3 bases are TGTGCCAGCAGTTTATCTGCAGGGGGCGTCACAGATACGCAGTATTTT.

V usage is TRBV5-1 and J usage is TRBJ1-1; possibly TRBD1 for D (6 bases). Germline CDR1 SGHRS, CDR2 YFSETQ. V was clipped by 1 base and J by 6 bases, with 10 bases between them. This CDR3 spans 13 amino acids. The DNA of the CDR3 is TGCGCCAGCAGCTTGCGAACAGGGCCTGAAGCTTTCTTT. Translated, it gives CASSLRTGPEAFF.

The genes are TRBV6-6 and TRBJ2-3; TRBD2 matches at 9 bases. Trimming cost V 7 bases and J 4 bases; bases outside gene matches: 6. The CDR3 is 14 residues long. CDR1 is MNHNY and CDR2 is SVGAGI in the germline V gene (reference sequence). The CDR3: CASNSGSRADTQYF. Written as DNA, the CDR3 is TGTGCCAGCAATAGCGGGAGCCGCGCAGATACGCAGTATTTT.

The V call is TRBV5-1, the J call TRBJ2-1; the match to TRBD2 covers 13 bases. V dropped 5 bases and J dropped 5; count of bases not matched to a gene: 13. Germline V lookup: CDR1 SGHRS, CDR2 YFSETQ. This CDR3 is 18 amino acids long. The CDR3: CASRPRLAGGLADNEQFF. Written as DNA, the CDR3 is TGCGCCAGCAGACCCCGACTAGCGGGAGGCCTAGCCGACAATGAGCAGTTCTTC.

The rearrangement links TRBV5-1 to TRBJ1-1; D unclear. Germline V gene data show CDR1 as SGHRS and CDR2 as YFSETQ. The CDR3 totals 13 residues. Deletions cut 0 bases from V and 6 bases from J, with 9 bases between. CDR3: CASSLGTGAEAFF. As DNA, the CDR3 is TGCGCCAGCAGCTTGGGTACTGGCGCTGAAGCTTTCTTT.

The rearrangement joins TRBV5-1 to TRBJ2-1; 9 positions agree with TRBD1. This CDR3 spans 15 amino acids. Unmatched junction bases numbered 8, after V lost 1 base and J lost 9 bases. Looked up from germline, CDR1 is SGHRS and CDR2 is YFSETQ. The CDR3 loop reads CASSLTGTGMGEQFF. CDR3 in DNA: TGCGCCAGCAGCTTGACGGGGACAGGGATGGGTGAGCAGTTCTTC.

The gene calls are TRBV30 and TRBJ1-1, with D unclear. V lost 0 bases to trimming and J lost 0 bases, with 8 bases between them. Germline V gene sequence: CDR1 GTSNPN, CDR2 SVGIG (reference sequence). The CDR3 runs to 14 residues. This CDR3 reads CAWSVGVLNTEAFF. The CDR3 bases are TGTGCCTGGAGTGTCGGGGTCCTGAACACTGAAGCTTTCTTT.

The sample holds a few counts of this clone. This chain links TRBV30 with TRBJ2-5, with D perhaps TRBD1 (6 bases). The CDR3 is 13 amino acids. Germline lookup yields CDR1 GTSNPN and CDR2 SVGIG (reference sequence). Trimming removed 2 bases from V and 1 base from J, with 8 bases in between. The CDR3 reads CAWSPDSQETQYF. The CDR3, as DNA: TGTGCCTGGAGTCCGGACAGCCAAGAGACCCAGTACTTC.

J is TRBJ1-1 and V is TRBV7-8, with TRBD1 as a possible D gene (5 bases). Germline CDR1 and CDR2: SGHVS and FQNEAQ. V was pared by 4 bases and J by 1 base, with 16 bases between. CDR3 size: 16 residues. CDR3 loop: CASSSGTRQSNTEAFF. The CDR3 DNA follows: TGTGCCAGCAGCTCAGGCACGCGACAGTCGAACACTGAAGCTTTCTTT. The entire variable domain, with the rest obtained from reference TRBV7-8 and TRBJ1-1, is as follows: GAGVSQSPRYKVAKRGQDVALRCDPISGHVSLFWYQQALGQGPEFLTYFQNEAQLDKSGLPSDRFFAERPEGSVSTLKIQRTQQEDSAVYLCASSSGTRQSNTEAFFGQGTRLTVV.

This chain links TRBV6-6 with TRBJ1-5, with TRBD1 matching 10 bases. V shed 6 bases, J shed 5 bases, and the junction held 10 bases outside the gene matches. There are 16 residues in the CDR3. Germline V gene lookup returns CDR1 MNHNY and CDR2 SVGAGI (reference sequence). CDR3 residues: CASSPGTGVLHQPQHF. Written as DNA, the CDR3 is TGTGCCAGCAGCCCCGGGACAGGGGTTTTGCATCAGCCCCAGCATTTT.

This chain uses TRBV28 with TRBJ1-1; D might be TRBD1 (5 bases). V gave up 7 bases and J gave up 6 bases, with 15 bases separating them. From germline, CDR1 is MDHEN and CDR2 SYDVKM. CDR3 length equals 13 residues. DNA of the CDR3: TGTGCCAGCAATCTTCCAGGGCGACCTGAAGCTTTCTTT. It is translated as CASNLPGRPEAFF.

This clone was recorded only once. The chain's CDR3 is CSVSQGAGETQYF. The CDR3 DNA sequence: TGCAGCGTTAGCCAGGGGGCAGGAGAGACCCAGTACTTC. The chain employs TRBV29-1 and TRBJ2-5, with 8 bases aligning to TRBD1. V lost 5 bases to trimming and J lost 4 bases; unmatched junction nucleotides: 6. The germline V gene encodes CDR1 SQVTM and CDR2 ANQGSEA. The CDR3 is 13 amino acids.

This rearrangement joins TRBV21-1 to TRBJ2-1; TRBD2 is taken as the D call from the table, unchecked against the DNA. TRBV21-1 is designated a pseudogene. This CDR3 spans 23 amino acids. In DNA form, the CDR3 reads TGTGCCAGCAGCAAATTGGGGTGGATCATGGTAGCGGGAGGGAAAAGCTCCTACAATGAGCAGTTCTTC. Translated, it gives CASSKLGWIMVAGGKSSYNEQFF.